The 24 T cell receptor beta chains below were found in one sample sequenced in a study of vaccination and CD4 T cells after COVID-19. Treatment described: approximately 11-day PBMC culture with coronavirus spike peptide pools or control peptides (ViraFEST assay). The antigens of these receptors remain unknown. Scientists ran DNA taken from cultured CD4+ T cells through the Oncomine TCR Beta short-read assay for sequencing. TCRdb reprocessed the PCR reads with MiXCR, giving one entry per CDR3 protein. This table has around 20,000 distinct CDR3 sequences, approximately 46% appearing once. The sample here was CD4+ T cells from blood, cultured in vitro, taken before SARS-CoV-2 vaccination. Every receptor here comes from a human donor who had recovered from COVID-19.

This clonotype has only a few counts. This chain joins TRBV20-1 and TRBJ1-6; D is perhaps TRBD1 (6 bases). There are 15 residues in the CDR3. Germline-derived CDR1 and CDR2 are DFQATT and SNEGSKA (reference sequence). V lost 6 bases to trimming and J lost 10 bases, with 22 bases between them. CDR3: CSAIYREGSGSPLHF. CDR3 DNA: TGCAGTGCCATTTACAGGGAAGGGTCGGGATCACCCCTCCACTTT.

This clonotype was counted between two and nine times. V usage is TRBV20-1 and J usage is TRBJ2-7, with D tentatively TRBD1 (5 bases). Trimming removed 1 base from V and 0 bases from J, with 22 bases in between. Germline V gives CDR1 DFQATT, CDR2 SNEGSKA (reference sequence). The CDR3 runs 18 residues. The CDR3 here is CSARVGSAQGSYSYEQYF. The CDR3 DNA follows: TGCAGTGCTAGAGTAGGGTCAGCTCAGGGTTCCTACTCCTACGAGCAGTACTTC.

This chain links TRBV12-3 or TRBV12-4 with TRBJ1-2; D possibly corresponds to TRBD1 (5 bases). The V end lost 3 bases, the J end lost 2 bases, and 7 bases lay between the germline ends. The CDR3 consists of 13 residues. The DNA for the CDR3 is TGTGCCAGCAGTTTTGACAGAAACTATGGCTACACCTTC. It is translated as CASSFDRNYGYTF.

The V call is TRBV15, the J call TRBJ2-3; 12 nucleotides match TRBD2. J was trimmed by 3 bases and V by 1 base; bases with no gene match: 2. In germline, CDR1 is LNHNV, CDR2 YYDKDF (reference sequence). This CDR3 is built from 16 residues. The CDR3: CATSRGLAGETDTQYF. As DNA, the CDR3 is TGTGCCACCAGCAGAGGACTAGCGGGGGAGACAGATACGCAGTATTTT.

This rearrangement joins TRBV4-1 to TRBJ2-1; the match to TRBD2 covers 12 bases. J was trimmed by 9 bases and V by 7 bases; bases with no gene match: 13. This CDR3 has 16 residues. Per the germline V gene, CDR1 is MGHRA and CDR2 is YSYEKL. The CDR3, as DNA: TGCGCCAGCACCCCAGCCCGACTAGCGGGGGTTCTTGAGCAGTTCTTC. As protein: CASTPARLAGVLEQFF.

There are a few counts of this clonotype. The V call is TRBV7-2, the J call TRBJ2-7; TRBD2 is a possible D gene (5 bases). The germline V and J ends were trimmed by 3 bases and 4 bases, with 7 bases remaining between them. CDR3 size: 12 residues. Germline-derived CDR1 and CDR2 are SGHTA and FQGNSA. CDR3 nucleotide sequence: TGTGCCAGCAGCTTGAGGGAGTACGAGCAGTACTTC. Translating gives CASSLREYEQYF.

This sequence joins TRBV19 and TRBJ1-1; D remains ambiguous. The ends were cut back, 2 bases at V and 4 bases at J, with 8 bases in the middle. The CDR3 covers 13 residues. Looked up from germline, CDR1 is LNHDA and CDR2 is SQIVND (reference sequence). The CDR3 nucleotides are TGTGCCAGTAGTATACTTCGGGGCACTGAAGCTTTCTTT. Encoded protein: CASSILRGTEAFF. The variable domain in full, with the rest retrieved from reference TRBV19 and TRBJ1-1, is DGGITQSPKYLFRKEGQNVTLSCEQNLNHDAMYWYRQDPGQGLRLIYYSQIVNDFQKGDIAEGYSVSREKKESFPLTVTSAQKNPTAFYLCASSILRGTEAFFGQGTRLTVV.

This rearrangement joins TRBV11-2 to TRBJ2-2; D not resolved. V gave up 5 bases and J gave up 1 base, with 11 bases separating them. The CDR3 runs to 15 residues. In germline, CDR1 is SGHAT, CDR2 FQNNGV. The chain's CDR3 is CASSAPRENTGELFF. The CDR3, as DNA: TGTGCCAGCAGCGCCCCTAGGGAGAACACCGGGGAGCTGTTTTTT.

This clonotype came up a few times. CDR3 loop: CATSGLASFTDTQYF. DNA of the CDR3: TGTGCCACCTCGGGACTAGCATCTTTCACAGATACGCAGTATTTT. This chain joins TRBV15 and TRBJ2-3, with TRBD2 matching 9 bases. Germline V lookup: CDR1 LNHNV, CDR2 YYDKDF (reference sequence). The CDR3 is 15 amino acids. Unmatched junction bases numbered 8, after V lost 8 bases and J lost 2 bases.

The chain recombines TRBV5-8 with TRBJ1-5; no definite D call. Germline values: CDR1 SGHTS, CDR2 YDEGEE. V was pared by 0 bases and J by 4 bases, with 11 bases between. The CDR3 extends over 15 amino acids. CDR3 residues: CASSLEADYNQPQHF. CDR3 DNA: TGTGCCAGCAGCTTGGAGGCGGATTATAATCAGCCCCAGCATTTT.

The J gene is TRBJ1-1, the V gene TRBV19; maybe TRBD1 (5 bases). Looked up from germline, CDR1 is LNHDA and CDR2 is SQIVND (reference sequence). The CDR3 has 14 residues. V was cut by 1 base and J by 9 bases, with 15 bases left in between. CDR3 DNA sequence: TGTGCCAGTAGTATAGCTGGGGGAGGACTGAAAGCTTTCTTT. Translated, it gives CASSIAGGGLKAFF.

This sequence joins TRBV11-2 and TRBJ1-6; TRBD1 agrees at 10 bases. Germline V gives CDR1 SGHAT, CDR2 FQNNGV. CDR3 size: 16 residues. Trimming removed 5 bases from V and 9 bases from J; junction bases left unmatched: 10. The CDR3 nucleotides are TGTGCCAGCAGCCCCGATCGGACAGGGGGTGGTTCACCCCTCCACTTT. Amino acid sequence: CASSPDRTGGGSPLHF.

This chain links TRBV27 with TRBJ2-7; the D gene could be TRBD1 or TRBD2 (7 bases each). Trimming shortened V by 6 bases and J by 4 bases, and 19 bases separated the two germline ends. Per germline, CDR1 MNHEY and CDR2 SMNVEV (reference sequence). CDR3 length: 15 residues. In DNA, the CDR3 is TGTGCCAGCAGATCAGGGGGGGCCGAATCATACGAGCAGTACTTC. Protein product: CASRSGGAESYEQYF.

This clonotype was seen just once. V is TRBV5-6 and J is TRBJ1-2; TRBD1 is a possible D gene (6 bases). V was clipped by 3 bases and J by 7 bases, with 19 bases between them. Germline lookup yields CDR1 SGHDT and CDR2 YYEEEE. The CDR3 consists of 15 residues. The CDR3 coding sequence is TGTGCCAGCAGCTCCTTGACCAACAGGGACGGTGGCTACACCTTC. Protein product: CASSSLTNRDGGYTF.

This rearrangement joins TRBV4-3 to TRBJ1-2, with TRBD1 identical over 7 bases. Germline CDR1 is LGHNA and CDR2 is YSLEER. V shed 0 bases, J shed 6 bases, and the junction held 10 bases outside the gene matches. This CDR3 has 16 amino acids. The CDR3 DNA follows: TGCGCCAGCAGCCAAGATCTGACGCAGGGGGTTAATGGCTACACCTTC. Amino acids: CASSQDLTQGVNGYTF.

The J gene is TRBJ1-4, the V gene TRBV19, with D possibly TRBD1 on 5 matching bases. V dropped 5 bases and J dropped 11 bases, with 12 bases sitting between them. This CDR3 contains 12 residues. CDR1 and CDR2 (germline): LNHDA, SQIVND (reference sequence). The CDR3 nucleotides are TGTGCCAGTAGTGCGAAAGGGGAGAAACTGTTTTTT. This codes for CASSAKGEKLFF.

Judged by abundance, this clonotype is medium-sized. V and J are TRBV11-2 and TRBJ1-6; no firm D call. Germline CDR1 SGHAT, CDR2 FQNNGV. V lost 3 bases and J 5 bases, leaving 8 bases between the germline ends. This CDR3 has 14 residues. The CDR3 nucleotides are TGTGCCAGCAGCTTCTCGGGAGATAATTCACCCCTCCACTTT. Its translation is CASSFSGDNSPLHF.

This chain links TRBV18 with TRBJ1-1; D call uncertain. The V gene lost 1 base and the J gene lost 1 base, with 4 bases spanning the gap. The germline V gene has CDR1 KGHSH and CDR2 LQKENI. The CDR3 sequence is 13 residues long. The CDR3 region is CASSPLQNTEAFF. DNA for the CDR3: TGTGCCAGCTCACCACTGCAGAACACTGAAGCTTTCTTT. The full variable domain, its missing parts supplied by reference TRBV18 and TRBJ1-1, is NAGVMQNPRHLVRRRGQEARLRCSPMKGHSHVYWYRQLPEEGLKFMVYLQKENIIDESGMPKERFSAEFPKEGPSILRIQQVVRGDSAAYFCASSPLQNTEAFFGQGTRLTVV.

This clonotype is labeled large. V gene TRBV2 combines with J gene TRBJ2-3; 9 nucleotides match TRBD1. The V segment lost 11 bases and the J segment 3 bases; nucleotides outside the gene matches: 3. Germline loops: CDR1 SNHLY, CDR2 FYNNEI. The CDR3 contains 12 residues. In DNA, the CDR3 is TGTGCCGGACAGGGGTTAACAGATACGCAGTATTTT. It is translated as CAGQGLTDTQYF.

With respect to this clonotype: A much larger clone is a single base away; this may be a read error. V and J are TRBV20-1 and TRBJ1-6; no definite D call. Germline lookup yields CDR1 DFQATT and CDR2 SNEGSKA (reference sequence). This CDR3 contains 15 residues. The CDR3 here is CSGRDQQTYNSPLHF. CDR3 DNA: TGCAGTGGTAGAGATCAGCAGACCTATAATTCACCCCTCCACTTT.

The rearrangement uses TRBV6-1 and TRBJ2-1, with 8 bases aligning to TRBD1. The germline gives CDR1 MNHNS, CDR2 SASEGT. V gave up 5 bases and J gave up 6 bases; unmatched junction bases: 6. This CDR3 spans 14 amino acids. The CDR3 loop reads CASSLGQGRNEQFF. The CDR3 DNA reads TGTGCCAGCAGTCTCGGACAGGGACGCAATGAGCAGTTCTTC.

This chain joins TRBV20-1 and TRBJ2-7, with a tentative D call TRBD1 (6 bases). The CDR3 consists of 13 residues. Trimming stripped 5 bases from V and 4 bases from J, with 15 bases between. Per germline, CDR1 DFQATT and CDR2 SNEGSKA (reference sequence). The CDR3 DNA sequence: TGCAGTGCTCAGACAGGTTACCCTTACGAGCAGTACTTC. Amino acids: CSAQTGYPYEQYF.

The J gene is TRBJ2-7, the V gene TRBV11-1, with 11 positions matching TRBD1. Germline trimming cut 5 bases from V and 5 bases from J; bases unmatched to any gene: 11. The germline V gene encodes CDR1 SGHAT and CDR2 FQDESV (reference sequence). The CDR3 covers 16 residues. In DNA, the CDR3 is TGTGCCAGCAGCGATCAGGACAGGGGGCGGCTAAACGAGCAGTACTTC. Protein sequence: CASSDQDRGRLNEQYF.

The rearrangement joins TRBV2 to TRBJ2-3; D unclear. The CDR3 runs to 13 residues. V lost 8 bases, J lost 1 base, and 10 bases lay in between. Germline V gene lookup returns CDR1 SNHLY and CDR2 FYNNEI. The CDR3 is CASGLLRTDTQYF. CDR3 sequence (DNA): TGTGCCAGCGGCCTCCTTCGCACAGATACGCAGTATTTT.